This T cell receptor beta chain was captured in a study of cytomegalovirus exposure and HLA in healthy donors. From germline, CDR1 is SGHTA and CDR2 FQGNSA. The CDR3 contains 15 residues. Trimming removed 5 bases at V and 3 bases at J, with 14 bases between. PCR amplification relied on 60 Vbeta primers (plus 13 Jbeta primers). The repertoire was sequenced with immunoSEQ multiplex PCR; TCRdb's copy has only in-frame clones and lacks some. Of some 190,000 clones in the sample, approximately 77% were seen once. The receptor was isolated from a man in his forties in good health and CMV-seropositive. Source material: PBMCs. The V call is TRBV7-2, the J call TRBJ1-5; TRBD1 is a possible D gene (6 bases). The CDR3 region is CASSPTGHFNQPQHF. The DNA for the CDR3 is TGTGCCAGCAGCCCAACGGGACACTTCAATCAGCCCCAGCATTTT.